This T cell receptor (beta chain) was documented in a study of T cell responses to AZD1222 COVID-19 vaccine. Some clones are missing from TCRdb's copy, which holds only in-frame ones; the method was immunoSEQ multiplex PCR. This table has approximately 100,000 clones, 93% appearing once. The sample was peripheral blood, taken on day 0 of AZD1222 vaccination. The clonotype originates from an adult in good health.

The CDR3 here is CASSGRGRTYYIAGYTF. The CDR3 nucleotides are TGCGCCAGCAGTGGCAGGGGACGGACCTATTACATCGCTGGCTACACCTTC. V usage is TRBV10-2 and J usage is TRBJ1-2, with D perhaps TRBD1 (6 bases). This CDR3 is 17 amino acids long. V lost 4 bases to trimming and J lost 7 bases, with 25 bases between them. In germline, CDR1 is WSHSY, CDR2 SAAADI.